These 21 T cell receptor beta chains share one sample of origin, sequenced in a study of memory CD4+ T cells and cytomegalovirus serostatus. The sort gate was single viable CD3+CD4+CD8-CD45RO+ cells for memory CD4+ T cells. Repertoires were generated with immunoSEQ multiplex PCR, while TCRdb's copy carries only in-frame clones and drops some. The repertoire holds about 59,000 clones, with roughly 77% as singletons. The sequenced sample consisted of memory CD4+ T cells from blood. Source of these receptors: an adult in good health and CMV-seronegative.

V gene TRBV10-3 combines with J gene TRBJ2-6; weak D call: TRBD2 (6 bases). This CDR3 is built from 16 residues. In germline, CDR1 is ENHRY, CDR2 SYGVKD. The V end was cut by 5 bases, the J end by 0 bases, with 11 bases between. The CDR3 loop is CAISPGLSSGANVLTF. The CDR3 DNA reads TGTGCCATCAGTCCGGGACTGAGCTCTGGGGCCAACGTCCTGACTTTC.

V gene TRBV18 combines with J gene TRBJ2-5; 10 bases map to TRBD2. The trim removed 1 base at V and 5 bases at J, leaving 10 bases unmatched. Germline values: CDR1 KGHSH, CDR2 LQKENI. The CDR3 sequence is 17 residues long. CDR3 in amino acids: CASSPQLASGSWETQYF. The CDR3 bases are TGTGCCAGCTCACCACAATTAGCTAGCGGGAGTTGGGAGACCCAGTACTTC.

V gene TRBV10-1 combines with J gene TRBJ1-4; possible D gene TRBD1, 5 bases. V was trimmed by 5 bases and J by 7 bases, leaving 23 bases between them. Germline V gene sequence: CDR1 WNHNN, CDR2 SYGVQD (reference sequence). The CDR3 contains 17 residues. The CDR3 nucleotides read TGCGCCAGCAGTCAATCCGGGACCCAGGGTGGAAGTGAAAAACTGTTTTTT. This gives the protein CASSQSGTQGGSEKLFF.

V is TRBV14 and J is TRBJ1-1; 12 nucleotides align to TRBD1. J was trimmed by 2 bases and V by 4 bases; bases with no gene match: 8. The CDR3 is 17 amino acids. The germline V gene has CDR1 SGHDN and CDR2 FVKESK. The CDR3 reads CASSPIGTGGRNTEAFF. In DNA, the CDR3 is TGTGCCAGCAGCCCCATCGGGACAGGGGGCCGAAACACTGAAGCTTTCTTT.

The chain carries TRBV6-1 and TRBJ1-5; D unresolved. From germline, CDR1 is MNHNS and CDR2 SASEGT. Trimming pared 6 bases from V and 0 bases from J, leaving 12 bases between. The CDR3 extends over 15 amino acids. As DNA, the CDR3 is TGTGCCAGCAGAGCCTTTGAGCCTAGCAATCAGCCCCAGCATTTT. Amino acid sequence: CASRAFEPSNQPQHF.

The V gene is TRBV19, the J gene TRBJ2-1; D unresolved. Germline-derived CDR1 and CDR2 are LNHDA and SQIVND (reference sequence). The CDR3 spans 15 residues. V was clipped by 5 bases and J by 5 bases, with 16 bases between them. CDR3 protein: CASSVYSQFNNEQFF. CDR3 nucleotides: TGTGCCAGTAGTGTGTATTCCCAATTCAACAATGAGCAGTTCTTC.

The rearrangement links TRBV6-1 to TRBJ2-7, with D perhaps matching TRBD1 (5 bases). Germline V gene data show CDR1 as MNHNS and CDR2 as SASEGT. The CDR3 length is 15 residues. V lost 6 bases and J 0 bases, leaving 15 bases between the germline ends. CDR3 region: CASSRTQVLSYEQYF. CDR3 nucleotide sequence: TGTGCCAGCAGCCGCACACAGGTCCTCTCCTACGAGCAGTACTTC.

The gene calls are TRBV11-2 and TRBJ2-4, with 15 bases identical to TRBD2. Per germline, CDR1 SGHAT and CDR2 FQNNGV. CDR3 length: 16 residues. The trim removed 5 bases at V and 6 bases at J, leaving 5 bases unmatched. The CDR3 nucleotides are TGTGCCAGCAGCCCCTGGACTAGCGGGAGGGTAAACATTCAGTACTTC. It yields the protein CASSPWTSGRVNIQYF.

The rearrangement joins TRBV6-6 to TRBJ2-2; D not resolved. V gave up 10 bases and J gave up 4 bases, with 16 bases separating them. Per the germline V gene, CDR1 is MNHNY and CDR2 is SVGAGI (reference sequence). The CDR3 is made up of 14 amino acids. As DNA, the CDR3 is TGTGCCATCCGACGACCCGAAGCCACCGGGGAGCTGTTTTTT. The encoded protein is CAIRRPEATGELFF.

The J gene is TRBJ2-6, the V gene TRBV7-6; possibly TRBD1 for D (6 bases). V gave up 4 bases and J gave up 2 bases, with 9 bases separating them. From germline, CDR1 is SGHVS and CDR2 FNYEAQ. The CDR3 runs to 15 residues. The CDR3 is CASSSGQTGANVLTF. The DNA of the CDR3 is TGTGCCAGCAGCTCGGGACAAACTGGGGCCAACGTCCTGACTTTC.

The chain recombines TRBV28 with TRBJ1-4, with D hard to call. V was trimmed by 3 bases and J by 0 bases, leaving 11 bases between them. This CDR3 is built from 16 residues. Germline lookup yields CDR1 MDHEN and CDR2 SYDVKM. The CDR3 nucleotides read TGTGCCAGCAGTTTGGCTGGAATTCCAACTAATGAAAAACTGTTTTTT. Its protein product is CASSLAGIPTNEKLFF.

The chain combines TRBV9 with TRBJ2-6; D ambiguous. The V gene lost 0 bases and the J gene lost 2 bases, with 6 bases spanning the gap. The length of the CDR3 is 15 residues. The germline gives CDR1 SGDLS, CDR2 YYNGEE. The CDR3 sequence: CASSVGPAGANVLTF. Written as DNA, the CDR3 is TGTGCCAGCAGCGTAGGCCCCGCTGGGGCCAACGTCCTGACTTTC.

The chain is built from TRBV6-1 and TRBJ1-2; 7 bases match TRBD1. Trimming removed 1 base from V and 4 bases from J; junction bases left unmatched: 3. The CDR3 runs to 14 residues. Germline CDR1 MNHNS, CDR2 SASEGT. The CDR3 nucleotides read TGTGCCAGCAGTGAAGACAGGGGCGTCTATGGCTACACCTTC. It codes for CASSEDRGVYGYTF.

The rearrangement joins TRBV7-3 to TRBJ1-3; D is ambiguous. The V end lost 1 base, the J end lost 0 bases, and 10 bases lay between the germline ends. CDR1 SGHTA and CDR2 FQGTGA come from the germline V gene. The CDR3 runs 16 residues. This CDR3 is CASSLMPGTSGNTIYF. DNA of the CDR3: TGTGCCAGCAGCTTAATGCCAGGAACCTCTGGAAACACCATATATTTT.

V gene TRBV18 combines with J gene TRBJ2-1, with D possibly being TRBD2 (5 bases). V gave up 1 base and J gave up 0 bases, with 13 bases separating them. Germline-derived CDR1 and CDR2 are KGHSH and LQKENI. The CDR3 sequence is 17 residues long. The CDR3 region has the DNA TGTGCCAGCTCACCACTTGAGCGGACCGGCTCCTACAATGAGCAGTTCTTC. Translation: CASSPLERTGSYNEQFF.

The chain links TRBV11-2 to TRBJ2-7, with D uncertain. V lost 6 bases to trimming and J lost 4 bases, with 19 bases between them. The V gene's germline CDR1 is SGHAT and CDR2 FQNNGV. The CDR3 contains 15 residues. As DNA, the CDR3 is TGTGCCAGCAGGCCCCCAGGCCGGAAAGGGTACGAGCAGTACTTC. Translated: CASRPPGRKGYEQYF.

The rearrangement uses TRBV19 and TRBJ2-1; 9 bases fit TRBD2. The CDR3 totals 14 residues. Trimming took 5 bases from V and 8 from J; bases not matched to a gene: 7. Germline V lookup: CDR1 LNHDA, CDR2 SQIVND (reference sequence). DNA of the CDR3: TGTGCCAGTAGTTCGGGACTAGCTAGGGATGAGCAGTTCTTC. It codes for CASSSGLARDEQFF.

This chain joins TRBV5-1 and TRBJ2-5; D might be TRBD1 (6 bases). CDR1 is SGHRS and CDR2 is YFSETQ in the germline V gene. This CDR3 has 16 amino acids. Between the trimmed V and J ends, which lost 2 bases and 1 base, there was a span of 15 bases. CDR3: CASSFFQGQIQETQYF. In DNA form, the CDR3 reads TGCGCCAGCAGCTTCTTTCAGGGACAAATCCAAGAGACCCAGTACTTC.

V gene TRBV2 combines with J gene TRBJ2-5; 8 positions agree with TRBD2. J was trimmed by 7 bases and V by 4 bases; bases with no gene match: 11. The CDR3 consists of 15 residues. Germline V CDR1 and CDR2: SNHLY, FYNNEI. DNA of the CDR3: TGTGCCAGCAGTGGTAGTAGGAGCGGGAGTGTGACCCAGTACTTC. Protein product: CASSGSRSGSVTQYF. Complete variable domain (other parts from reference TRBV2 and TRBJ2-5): EPEVTQTPSHQVTQMGQEVILRCVPISNHLYFYWYRQILGQKVEFLVSFYNNEISEKSEIFDDQFSVERPDGSNFTLKIRSTKLEDSAMYFCASSGSRSGSVTQYFGPGTRLLVL.

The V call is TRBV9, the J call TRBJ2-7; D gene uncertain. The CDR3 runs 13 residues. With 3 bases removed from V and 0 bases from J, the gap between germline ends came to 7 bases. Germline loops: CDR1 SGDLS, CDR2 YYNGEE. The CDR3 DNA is TGTGCCAGCAGCGCCCATGGCTCCTACGAGCAGTACTTC. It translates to CASSAHGSYEQYF.

For the CDR3, the DNA is TGTGCCAGCAGCTCCCCACTTAACAGGGCAAGCTCCTACAATGAGCAGTTCTTC. Protein product: CASSSPLNRASSYNEQFF. V and J are TRBV11-3 and TRBJ2-1; a possible D gene is TRBD1 (6 bases). CDR3 size: 18 residues. CDR1 SGHNT and CDR2 YENEEA come from the germline V gene. Trimming pared 4 bases from V and 0 bases from J, leaving 19 bases between.